The sequence of this TCR beta chain was determined in a study of cytomegalovirus exposure and HLA in healthy donors. The CDR3 extends over 17 amino acids. V shed 0 bases, J shed 3 bases, and the junction held 10 bases outside the gene matches. Germline V gene sequence: CDR1 SGHRS, CDR2 YFSETQ. Overall study findings and caveats: V- and J-gene trimming in TCR beta was tied to a missense DCLRE1C variant by an analysis performed later. What a later analysis showed was that several of the most significant clusters appeared linked to common viral pathogens.

Concerning this clone: Its target is unknown.

The PCR made use of 60 Vbeta and 13 Jbeta primers. TCRdb's table, derived via immunoSEQ multiplex PCR, lists solely in-frame clones and lacks some. The sample has some 150,000 clones, 70% to 85% seen once. Input material: PBMCs. The J gene is TRBJ2-3, the V gene TRBV5-1; 7 nucleotides align to TRBD2. This sequence was found in a middle-aged man in good health and CMV-seronegative. The CDR3 DNA reads TGCGCCAGCAGCTTGGAGGCTAGCGGAGGGGTTACAGATACGCAGTATTTT. Its translation: CASSLEASGGVTDTQYF.